This entry describes one T cell receptor (beta chain). The repertoire was sequenced with immunoSEQ multiplex PCR; TCRdb's copy has only in-frame clones and lacks some. The sample includes about 160,000 clones, around 92% of them seen just once. The V and J ends lost 5 bases and 5 bases, in that order; junction bases with no gene match: 11. The CDR3 has 16 residues. Germline lookup yields CDR1 LNHDA and CDR2 SQIVND (reference sequence). This entry belongs to a study of blood T cell repertoires in COVID-19. This receptor was obtained from a man aged 25 to 40 with COVID-19, enrolled during active disease. V gene TRBV19 combines with J gene TRBJ2-2; 7 nucleotides match TRBD1. The sequenced sample consisted of peripheral blood. Here the CDR3 reads CASSSPTGSSTGELFF. The CDR3 bases are TGTGCCAGTAGTTCCCCGACAGGGAGTTCAACCGGGGAGCTGTTTTTT. The entire variable domain, with the rest obtained from reference TRBV19 and TRBJ2-2, is as follows: DGGITQSPKYLFRKEGQNVTLSCEQNLNHDAMYWYRQDPGQGLRLIYYSQIVNDFQKGDIAEGYSVSREKKESFPLTVTSAQKNPTAFYLCASSSPTGSSTGELFFGEGSRLTVL.